This T cell receptor (beta chain) appears in the sequencing data of a study of blood T cell repertoires in COVID-19. Study summary: The United States, Italy and Spain provided the acute and convalescent COVID-19 samples. The analysed material was cDNA or gDNA that came from T cells, B-cell-depleted T cells, or PBMCs.

Enrollment of patients from Seattle took place during active infection, with longitudinal follow-up. Study processing details: For nucleated cells, counts were estimated from reference gene primer amplification. Using immunoSEQ multiplex PCR, the repertoire was profiled, and TCRdb retains in-frame clones only, with some absent. V and J calls and clone size are given by that table; D and trimming were obtained from the DNA. Of some 130,000 clones in the sample, about nine tenths were seen once. Germline CDR1 reads GTSNPN; CDR2 reads SVGIG (reference sequence). V lost 0 bases, J lost 10 bases, and 15 bases lay in between. This CDR3 region has 13 residues.

V is TRBV30 and J is TRBJ1-2; a possible D gene is TRBD1 (6 bases). The sample was peripheral blood. The sequence derives from a woman in her sixties or seventies with COVID-19, enrolled during active disease. This CDR3 is CAWSVPGQLSYTF. The CDR3 nucleotides read TGTGCCTGGAGTGTACCCGGACAGCTATCCTACACCTTC.